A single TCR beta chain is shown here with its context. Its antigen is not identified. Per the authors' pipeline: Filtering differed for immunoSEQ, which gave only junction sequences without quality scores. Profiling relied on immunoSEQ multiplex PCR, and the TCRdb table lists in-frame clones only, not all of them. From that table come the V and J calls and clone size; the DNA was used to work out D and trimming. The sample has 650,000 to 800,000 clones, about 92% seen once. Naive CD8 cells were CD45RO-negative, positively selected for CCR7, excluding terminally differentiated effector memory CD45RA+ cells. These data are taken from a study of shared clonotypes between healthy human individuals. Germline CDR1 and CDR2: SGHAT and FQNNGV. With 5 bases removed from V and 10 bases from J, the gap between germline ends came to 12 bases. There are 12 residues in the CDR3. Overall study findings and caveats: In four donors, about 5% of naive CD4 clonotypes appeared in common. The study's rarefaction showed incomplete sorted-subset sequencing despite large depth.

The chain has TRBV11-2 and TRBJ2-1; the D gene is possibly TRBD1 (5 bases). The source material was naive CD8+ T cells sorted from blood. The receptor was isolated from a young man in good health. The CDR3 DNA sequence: TGTGCCAGCAGCCCGACAGTTTTCGAGCAGTTCTTC. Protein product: CASSPTVFEQFF.